This T cell receptor beta chain was sequenced for a study of blood T cell repertoires in COVID-19. The length of the CDR3 is 18 residues. Germline V gives CDR1 ENHRY, CDR2 SYGVKD. The germline V and J ends were trimmed by 0 bases and 2 bases, with 18 bases remaining between them. The table came from immunoSEQ multiplex PCR; TCRdb's copy has only in-frame clones and leaves some out. The sample records fewer than 250,000 clones, more than 85% being singletons. Sequenced: peripheral blood. The chain uses TRBV10-3 and TRBJ2-3, with D possibly being TRBD1 (6 bases). This clonotype originated in a man in his sixties with acute or convalescent COVID-19. The CDR3 loop reads CAISESRGQGTFTDTQYF. Written as DNA, the CDR3 is TGTGCCATCAGTGAGTCGAGGGGCCAGGGGACGTTCACAGATACGCAGTATTTT.